Listed here are 16 T cell receptor beta chains from one sample, sequenced in a study of cytotoxic CD8 clonotypes in ibrutinib-treated CLL. Method: immunoSEQ multiplex PCR; TCRdb's copy keeps in-frame clones and lacks some. The sample gives more than 200,000 clones, around 70% of which show up once; about 16% is in the top ten. The source was PBMCs, collected after 24 months of ibrutinib treatment. The receptor source for this set is a human donor with chronic lymphocytic leukemia.

In this sample, this clone turned up once. The V gene is TRBV6-5, the J gene TRBJ1-1; tentatively, D is TRBD1 (5 bases). V was pared by 5 bases and J by 4 bases, with 8 bases between. The CDR3 is made up of 12 amino acids. Germline V gene sequence: CDR1 MNHEY, CDR2 SVGAGI. CDR3 amino acids: CASSQGGTEAFF. The CDR3 DNA sequence: TGTGCCAGCAGTCAGGGTGGCACTGAAGCTTTCTTT.

The CDR3 DNA reads TGCGCCAGCAGCCAAGAAAGAGGACAGGGGATCTACAATGAGCAGTTCTTC. It is translated as CASSQERGQGIYNEQFF. The chain combines TRBV4-1 with TRBJ2-1, with 9 nucleotides matching TRBD1. Germline CDR1 MGHRA, CDR2 YSYEKL. CDR3 size: 17 residues. V trimming: 0 bases; J trimming: 3 bases; junction bases outside the gene matches: 6.

V and J are TRBV7-8 and TRBJ2-7; tentative D call: TRBD2 (6 bases). V was pared by 2 bases and J by 1 base, with 18 bases between. The CDR3 covers 17 residues. The V gene's germline CDR1 is SGHVS and CDR2 FQNEAQ. The CDR3 sequence: CASSLMGDGLTSYEQYF. The CDR3 region has the DNA TGTGCCAGCAGCTTAATGGGGGACGGACTAACATCCTACGAGCAGTACTTC.

V usage is TRBV15 and J usage is TRBJ1-5, with no clear D. Looked up from germline, CDR1 is LNHNV and CDR2 is YYDKDF (reference sequence). The CDR3 covers 13 residues. V lost 0 bases and J lost 6, with 6 bases in between. CDR3 nucleotide sequence: TGTGCCACCAGCAGAGATTTGGGTCAGCCCCAGCATTTT. Its translation: CATSRDLGQPQHF.

The chain has TRBV27 and TRBJ2-1; 14 nucleotides agree with TRBD2. Trimming removed 2 bases from V and 6 bases from J; junction bases left unmatched: 0. This CDR3 comprises 15 residues. The germline CDR1 and CDR2 sequences are MNHEY and SMNVEV (reference sequence). The CDR3 DNA is TGTGCCAGCAGTTTAGGACTAGCGGGAGGCAATGAGCAGTTCTTC. Translating gives CASSLGLAGGNEQFF.

J is TRBJ1-1 and V is TRBV10-3; maybe TRBD1 (5 bases). V dropped 3 bases and J dropped 2 bases, with 10 bases sitting between them. The CDR3 totals 14 residues. The germline V gene encodes CDR1 ENHRY and CDR2 SYGVKD. For the CDR3, the DNA is TGTGCCATCAGTGACGGGGCTGCCAACACTGAAGCTTTCTTT. Translating it yields CAISDGAANTEAFF.

The V and J genes are TRBV7-3 and TRBJ2-3; TRBD1 is a possible D gene (6 bases). Germline CDR1 and CDR2: SGHTA and FQGTGA. With 5 bases removed from V and 2 bases from J, the gap between germline ends came to 14 bases. The CDR3 consists of 15 residues. The CDR3 nucleotides are TGTGCCAGCAGCGCACAGGGTTTAATCACAGATACGCAGTATTTT. Its protein is CASSAQGLITDTQYF.

To note about this clone: Other DNA sequences within the sample encode an identical CDR3. J is TRBJ2-3 and V is TRBV28, with TRBD2 matching 13 bases. V dropped 4 bases and J dropped 6; count of bases not matched to a gene: 4. Germline CDR1 reads MDHEN; CDR2 reads SYDVKM. This CDR3 has 15 residues. CDR3 in amino acids: CASSWTSGRSDTQYF. CDR3 nucleotide sequence: TGTGCCAGCAGTTGGACTAGCGGGAGATCCGATACGCAGTATTTT.

This rearrangement joins TRBV30 to TRBJ2-3; no definite D call. CDR3 size: 13 residues. Trimming left V 0 bases short and J 4 bases short, with 8 bases between. CDR1 GTSNPN and CDR2 SVGIG come from the germline V gene (reference sequence). DNA for the CDR3: TGTGCCTGGAGTGTGGGTTCGCCAGATACGCAGTATTTT. It encodes CAWSVGSPDTQYF.

This clone was recorded only once. This rearrangement joins TRBV7-9 to TRBJ2-1; the D gene is possibly TRBD2 (6 bases). Germline V CDR1 and CDR2: SEHNR, FQNEAQ (reference sequence). The CDR3 has 14 residues. Deletions cut 5 bases from V and 7 bases from J, with 15 bases between. CDR3 sequence reads: CASSITGLTNEQFF. The CDR3 DNA reads TGTGCCAGCAGCATCACGGGACTGACGAATGAGCAGTTCTTC.

The rearrangement links TRBV25-1 to TRBJ2-1; 7 bases map to TRBD2. There are 15 residues in the CDR3. In germline, CDR1 is MGHDK, CDR2 SYGVNS. With 5 bases clipped from V and 7 bases from J, the junction kept 11 bases outside the gene matches. The CDR3 here is CASSIAGAEGNEQFF. In DNA form, the CDR3 reads TGTGCCAGCAGTATCGCGGGAGCTGAGGGGAATGAGCAGTTCTTC.

This clone came up once. The genes are TRBV27 and TRBJ1-1; 8 bases align to TRBD1. The trim removed 6 bases at V and 10 bases at J, leaving 7 bases unmatched. This CDR3 spans 12 amino acids. Germline loops: CDR1 MNHEY, CDR2 SMNVEV (reference sequence). Written as DNA, the CDR3 is TGTGCCAGCAGGGGACAGGACGCTGTAGCTTTCTTT. Translating it yields CASRGQDAVAFF.

In regard to this clone: The DNA is omitted, as the CDR3 cannot be located on it reliably, and the CDR3 follows TCRdb's listing. V usage is TRBV21-1 and J usage is TRBJ2-7; no DNA check was done on the table's D call, TRBD2. TRBV21-1 is termed a pseudogene. The CDR3 is 16 amino acids long, termini counted. CDR3 sequence: CASSKLVGSGTYEQYF.

V gene TRBV29-1 combines with J gene TRBJ2-5; 8 bases are a match to TRBD1. Germline V gives CDR1 SQVTM, CDR2 ANQGSEA. Trimming removed 4 bases from V and 1 base from J; junction bases left unmatched: 5. The CDR3 covers 14 residues. The CDR3 coding sequence is TGCAGCGTTGTTGGGGGGACAGGCCAAGAGACCCAGTACTTC. Protein sequence: CSVVGGTGQETQYF. Complete variable domain (other parts from reference TRBV29-1 and TRBJ2-5): SAVISQKPSRDICQRGTSLTIQCQVDSQVTMMFWYRQQPGQSLTLIATANQGSEATYESGFVIDKFPISRPNLTFSTLTVSNMSPEDSSIYLCSVVGGTGQETQYFGPGTRLLVL.

J is TRBJ1-1 and V is TRBV6-5; the D is unclear. The CDR3 contains 15 residues. The germline CDR1 and CDR2 sequences are MNHEY and SVGAGI. The germline V and J ends were trimmed by 0 bases and 0 bases, with 8 bases remaining between them. The CDR3 loop is CASSYSRGMNTEAFF. The CDR3 DNA sequence: TGTGCCAGCAGTTACTCGAGAGGGATGAACACTGAAGCTTTCTTT.

This rearrangement joins TRBV6-5 to TRBJ1-1; D remains unclear. V lost 8 bases to trimming and J lost 4 bases, with 14 bases between them. The germline CDR1 and CDR2 sequences are MNHEY and SVGAGI. The CDR3 is 13 residues long. The CDR3 loop reads CASSLGGGTEAFF. The DNA of the CDR3 is TGTGCCAGCTCCCTGGGTGGTGGCACTGAAGCTTTCTTT.